This TCR beta chain was obtained from a study of shared clonotypes between healthy human individuals. Naive CD8 cells comprised CD45RO-negative, CCR7-positively selected cells, excluding terminally differentiated effector memory CD45RA+ cells. Remarks on this clone: As yet, its antigen is unknown.

Trimming took 5 bases from V and 0 from J, leaving 14 bases between them. Germline V gives CDR1 MRHNA, CDR2 SNTAGT. The CDR3 spans 16 residues. Study observations and caveats: Generally, naive subsets came out with larger estimated richness than memory subsets. With several donors compared, roughly 5% of naive CD4 clonotypes were shared.

Each cell subset's genomic DNA was divided evenly among several immunoSEQ plates. Data came from immunoSEQ multiplex PCR; TCRdb stores just in-frame clones and leaves some out. Among about 2.1 million clones listed, roughly 93% were seen once. The sample consisted of naive CD8+ T cells from PBMCs. The TCR was taken from a man younger than 30 in good health. Some clones in this sample may be carry-over from other donors' samples. The gene calls are TRBV6-4 and TRBJ2-1; perhaps TRBD2 as D (5 bases). CDR3 protein: CASSFTGKASYNEQFF. The CDR3 DNA follows: TGTGCCAGCAGTTTTACGGGGAAGGCCTCCTACAATGAGCAGTTCTTC.